These 9 T cell receptor beta chains came from one sample sequenced in a study of cytomegalovirus exposure and HLA in healthy donors. Amplification used 60 Vbeta primers and 13 Jbeta primers. This table comes from immunoSEQ multiplex PCR, and its TCRdb copy is limited to in-frame clones, with some not included. The sample contains about 150,000 clones, roughly three quarters of which appear only once. Sequencing was performed on PBMCs. The receptors were gathered from a man aged 30 to 39 in good health and CMV-seronegative.

The CDR3 DNA follows: TGTGCCAGCAGTCAGGGCCAGCCCCAGCATTTT. Its protein is CASSQGQPQHF. The chain recombines TRBV21-1 with TRBJ1-5; TRBD1 is taken as the D call from the table, unchecked against the DNA. TRBV21-1 is a documented pseudogene. The CDR3 extends over 11 amino acids.

V and J are TRBV5-1 and TRBJ2-7; 8 bases are shared with TRBD1. The CDR3 runs to 15 residues. Losses at the gene ends were 0 bases for V and 2 bases for J; bases not matched to a gene: 4. The germline CDR1 and CDR2 sequences are SGHRS and YFSETQ. The CDR3: CASSLGTGSAYEQYF. CDR3 nucleotide sequence: TGCGCCAGCAGCTTGGGGACAGGGTCCGCCTACGAGCAGTACTTC.

The chain uses TRBV30 and TRBJ2-7; no clear D. The CDR3 is 11 residues long. Germline CDR1 reads GTSNPN; CDR2 reads SVGIG (reference sequence). The V end was cut by 2 bases, the J end by 5 bases, with 7 bases between. CDR3 sequence reads: CAWSFGDEQYF. The CDR3 nucleotides are TGTGCCTGGAGTTTCGGTGACGAGCAGTACTTC.

The rearrangement uses TRBV4-1 and TRBJ2-3; 11 positions agree with TRBD2. This CDR3 comprises 15 residues. From germline, CDR1 is MGHRA and CDR2 YSYEKL. Unmatched junction bases numbered 7, after V lost 6 bases and J lost 5 bases. This CDR3 reads CASSSSLAGGDTQYF. CDR3 DNA sequence: TGCGCCAGCAGTTCGTCCCTAGCGGGAGGAGATACGCAGTATTTT.

The rearrangement uses TRBV4-2 and TRBJ2-6; 10 bases align to TRBD1. Germline trimming cut 1 base from V and 1 base from J; bases unmatched to any gene: 4. The CDR3 is 18 residues long. Germline V gene sequence: CDR1 LGHNA, CDR2 YNFKEQ. CDR3 DNA sequence: TGTGCCAGCAGCCAAGCGGGACAGGGGACTTCTGGGGCCAACGTCCTGACTTTC. It codes for CASSQAGQGTSGANVLTF.

The chain recombines TRBV11-2 with TRBJ1-5; D is undetermined. The germline V gene encodes CDR1 SGHAT and CDR2 FQNNGV. The germline V and J ends were trimmed by 2 bases and 3 bases, with 8 bases remaining between them. CDR3 length: 14 residues. The CDR3 region is CASSLNPVNQPQHF. The DNA of the CDR3 is TGTGCCAGCAGCTTAAATCCAGTCAATCAGCCCCAGCATTTT.

The chain combines TRBV30 with TRBJ2-7; D uncertain. Germline CDR1 is GTSNPN and CDR2 is SVGIG (reference sequence). The CDR3 loop spans 13 amino acids. V lost 0 bases and J lost 6, with 12 bases in between. In nucleotides, the CDR3 is TGTGCCTGGAGTGTACTGTCCTCTCTCGAGCAGTACTTC. The encoded protein is CAWSVLSSLEQYF.

The chain is built from TRBV19 and TRBJ2-5; 9 positions match TRBD1. The CDR3 has 15 amino acids. Germline V CDR1 and CDR2: LNHDA, SQIVND (reference sequence). The trim removed 7 bases at V and 4 bases at J, leaving 10 bases unmatched. This chain's CDR3 is CASTTGQGNGETQYF. The CDR3 DNA reads TGTGCCAGTACCACCGGACAGGGGAACGGAGAGACCCAGTACTTC.

J is TRBJ2-7 and V is TRBV5-1; D may be TRBD1 (6 bases). The CDR3 is made up of 15 amino acids. Trimming removed 4 bases from V and 2 bases from J, with 16 bases in between. Germline CDR1 is SGHRS and CDR2 is YFSETQ. The CDR3 loop is CASSLRAGVTYEQYF. The CDR3 region has the DNA TGCGCCAGCAGCCTCCGGGCAGGGGTTACCTACGAGCAGTACTTC.